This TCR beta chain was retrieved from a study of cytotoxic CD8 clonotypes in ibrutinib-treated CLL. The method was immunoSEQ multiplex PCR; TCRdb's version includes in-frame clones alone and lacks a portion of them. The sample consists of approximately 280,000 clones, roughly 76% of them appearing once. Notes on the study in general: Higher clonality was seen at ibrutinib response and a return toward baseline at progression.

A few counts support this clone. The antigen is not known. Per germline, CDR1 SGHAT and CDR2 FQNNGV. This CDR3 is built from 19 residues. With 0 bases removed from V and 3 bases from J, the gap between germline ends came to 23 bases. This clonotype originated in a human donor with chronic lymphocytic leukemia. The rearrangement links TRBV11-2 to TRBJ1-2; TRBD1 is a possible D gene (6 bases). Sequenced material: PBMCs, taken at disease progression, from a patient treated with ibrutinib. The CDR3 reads CASSLDLWAGGRGDYGYTF. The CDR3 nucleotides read TGTGCCAGCAGCTTAGATCTTTGGGCGGGTGGCAGGGGTGACTATGGCTACACCTTC.